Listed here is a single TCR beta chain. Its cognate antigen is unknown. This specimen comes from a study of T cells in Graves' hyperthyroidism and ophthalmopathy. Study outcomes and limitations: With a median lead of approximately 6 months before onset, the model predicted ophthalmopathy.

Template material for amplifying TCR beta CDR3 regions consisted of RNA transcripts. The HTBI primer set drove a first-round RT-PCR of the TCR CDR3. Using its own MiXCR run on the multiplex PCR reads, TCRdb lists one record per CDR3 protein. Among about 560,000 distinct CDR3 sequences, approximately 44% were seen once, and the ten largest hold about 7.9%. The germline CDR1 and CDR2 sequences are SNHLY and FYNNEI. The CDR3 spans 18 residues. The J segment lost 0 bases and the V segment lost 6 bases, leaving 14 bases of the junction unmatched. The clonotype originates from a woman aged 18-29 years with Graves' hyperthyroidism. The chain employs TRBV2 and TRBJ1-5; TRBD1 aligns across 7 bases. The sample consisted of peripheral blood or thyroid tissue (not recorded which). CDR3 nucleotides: TGTGCCAGCAGGGAGAGACAGGGAACTACCTATAGCAATCAGCCCCAGCATTTT. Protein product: CASRERQGTTYSNQPQHF.